The rows below give T cell receptor beta chains drawn from one sample of a study of PD-L1 blockade in urothelial cancer. The protocol was immunoSEQ multiplex PCR, while the TCRdb copy is restricted to in-frame clones and leaves out a portion. This table has around 60,000 clones, 80% to 85% appearing once. The specimen comprised PBMCs, sampled around atezolizumab (anti-PD-L1) treatment. The receptors here all came from a man between 65 and 85 years old with urothelial cancer. The CDR3 runs from the conserved cysteine through the conserved F or W. A D gene is named only where the DNA matches it firmly. Size tells how often a clone was seen (once, few, many) or the class of an expanded clone, and some rows leave it out.

d_gene: .
abundance: .
j_gene: TRBJ1-4
v_gene: TRBV10-2
CDR3nt: TGCGCCAGCAGTGAGAATCGCGGCAGAACAACTAATGAAAAACTGTTTTTT
CDR3aa: CASSENRGRTTNEKLFF

d_gene: .
abundance: .
j_gene: TRBJ1-1
v_gene: TRBV29-1
CDR3nt: TGCAGCGTTGACGGGGGACCGTCTGAAGCTTTCTTT
CDR3aa: CSVDGGPSEAFF

d_gene: .
abundance: .
j_gene: TRBJ1-5
v_gene: TRBV28
CDR3nt: TGTGCCAGCAGTTTAATTTGGGGCCAGGGCCGACAGCCCCAGCATTTT
CDR3aa: CASSLIWGQGRQPQHF

d_gene: .
abundance: .
j_gene: TRBJ2-5
v_gene: TRBV7-2
CDR3nt: TGTGCCAGCAGCTTAGACTCCGGCCAAGAGACCCAGTACTTC
CDR3aa: CASSLDSGQETQYF

d_gene: .
abundance: .
j_gene: TRBJ2-7
v_gene: TRBV7-2
CDR3nt: TGTGCCAGCAGCTTAGCCCGGGGATCCTACGAGCAGTACTTC
CDR3aa: CASSLARGSYEQYF

d_gene: TRBD2
abundance: .
j_gene: TRBJ2-7
v_gene: TRBV7-2
CDR3nt: TGTGCCAGCAGCAGCCAACTAGCGGGAGGGGGGTACTTC
CDR3aa: CASSSQLAGGGYF

d_gene: TRBD1
abundance: .
j_gene: TRBJ2-1
v_gene: TRBV11-2
CDR3nt: TGTGCCAGCAGCTTAGATAGAGACACAGGGGCGGGCCATGAGCAGTTCTTC
CDR3aa: CASSLDRDTGAGHEQFF

d_gene: TRBD1
abundance: .
j_gene: TRBJ1-5
v_gene: TRBV19
CDR3nt: TGTGCCAGTAGCCGGACAGGGCCCCCCAATCAGCCCCAGCATTTT
CDR3aa: CASSRTGPPNQPQHF

d_gene: TRBD1
abundance: .
j_gene: TRBJ1-2
v_gene: TRBV5-1
CDR3nt: TGCGCCAGCAGCTTGGCCCAGGGGGGAACGGGCTACACCTTC
CDR3aa: CASSLAQGGTGYTF

d_gene: .
abundance: .
j_gene: TRBJ2-1
v_gene: TRBV5-1
CDR3nt: TGCGCCAGCAGCAGGGAGCTTGCCTACAATGAGCAGTTCTTC
CDR3aa: CASSRELAYNEQFF

d_gene: .
abundance: .
j_gene: TRBJ2-1
v_gene: TRBV28
CDR3nt: TGTGCCAGCAGTTTATGGCTCAGCGGCGGTAGAAGAGACAATGAGCAGTTCTTC
CDR3aa: CASSLWLSGGRRDNEQFF

d_gene: .
abundance: .
j_gene: TRBJ1-1
v_gene: TRBV6-5
CDR3nt: TGTGCCAGCATTCCCCGTGCGGGCACAATGGAATTCTTT
CDR3aa: CASIPRAGTMEFF

d_gene: .
abundance: .
j_gene: TRBJ1-2
v_gene: TRBV6-1
CDR3nt: TGTGCCAGCAGGGAGGAGGGGCGTAACTATGGCTACACCTTC
CDR3aa: CASREEGRNYGYTF

d_gene: .
abundance: .
j_gene: TRBJ1-3
v_gene: TRBV6-7
CDR3nt: TGTGCCAGCATCTACGGACAGAAAGTATGTGGAAACACCATATATTTT
CDR3aa: CASIYGQKVCGNTIYF

d_gene: TRBD1
abundance: .
j_gene: TRBJ2-1
v_gene: TRBV7-2
CDR3nt: TGTGCCAGCAGCCTATACGGGACAGGGAGTTACAATGAGCAGTTCTTC
CDR3aa: CASSLYGTGSYNEQFF

d_gene: .
abundance: .
j_gene: TRBJ1-3
v_gene: TRBV29-1
CDR3nt: TGCAGCGTTGGGACAGCCTCTGGAAACACCATATATTTT
CDR3aa: CSVGTASGNTIYF

d_gene: TRBD1
abundance: .
j_gene: TRBJ1-5
v_gene: TRBV28
CDR3nt: TGTGCCAGCAGTTCTCGGACAGGGGATAGCAATCAGCCCCAGCATTTT
CDR3aa: CASSSRTGDSNQPQHF

d_gene: TRBD1
abundance: .
j_gene: TRBJ2-1
v_gene: TRBV10-3
CDR3nt: TGTGCCATCAGATTCGGACAGGAATCCCACAATGAGCAGTTCTTC
CDR3aa: CAIRFGQESHNEQFF

d_gene: .
abundance: few
j_gene: TRBJ1-1
v_gene: TRBV10-3
CDR3nt: TGTGCCATCAGTGTTAGCTTGATAGTCGAGGAGAACACTGAAGCTTTCTTT
CDR3aa: CAISVSLIVEENTEAFF

d_gene: .
abundance: few
j_gene: TRBJ1-1
v_gene: TRBV30
CDR3nt: TGTGCCTGGAGTCCAGGGTTGAACACTGAAGCTTTCTTT
CDR3aa: CAWSPGLNTEAFF

d_gene: TRBD2
abundance: .
j_gene: TRBJ2-7
v_gene: TRBV4-1
CDR3nt: TGCGCCAGCAGCCAAGTAGGGACTAGCGGCTCCTACGAGCAGTACTTC
CDR3aa: CASSQVGTSGSYEQYF

d_gene: TRBD2
abundance: .
j_gene: TRBJ2-2
v_gene: TRBV27
CDR3nt: TGTGCCAGCAGTTTATGGGGTAGTAGCGGGACCAACACCGGGGAGCTGTTTTTT
CDR3aa: CASSLWGSSGTNTGELFF

d_gene: TRBD2
abundance: few
j_gene: TRBJ2-1
v_gene: TRBV5-1
CDR3nt: TGCGCCAGCAGCCCGAGCGGGAATAATGAGCAGTTCTTC
CDR3aa: CASSPSGNNEQFF

d_gene: .
abundance: .
j_gene: TRBJ2-2
v_gene: TRBV2
CDR3nt: TGTGCCAGCAGTCTTGATGGGGGCCCCAACACCGGGGAGCTGTTTTTT
CDR3aa: CASSLDGGPNTGELFF

d_gene: .
abundance: .
j_gene: TRBJ1-5
v_gene: TRBV5-8
CDR3nt: TGTGCCAGCAGTTTGGGAGGGTGGTCTTCGGCGCGATATAGCAATCAGCCCCAGCATTTT
CDR3aa: CASSLGGWSSARYSNQPQHF

d_gene: .
abundance: .
j_gene: TRBJ2-5
v_gene: TRBV28
CDR3nt: TGTGCCAGCAGCCTAGGGACTTTAGAGACCCAGTACTTC
CDR3aa: CASSLGTLETQYF

d_gene: TRBD1
abundance: .
j_gene: TRBJ1-2
v_gene: TRBV19
CDR3nt: TGTGCCAGTAGTGGACAGGGGGACTACTATGGCTACACCTTC
CDR3aa: CASSGQGDYYGYTF

d_gene: TRBD1
abundance: .
j_gene: TRBJ2-5
v_gene: TRBV5-1
CDR3nt: TGCGCCAGCAGCACGGGACAGGAGACCCAGTACTTC
CDR3aa: CASSTGQETQYF

d_gene: TRBD1
abundance: .
j_gene: TRBJ2-3
v_gene: TRBV5-1
CDR3nt: TGCGCCAGCAGATTCAGGGGGCGAAGCACAGATACGCAGTATTTT
CDR3aa: CASRFRGRSTDTQYF

d_gene: .
abundance: .
j_gene: TRBJ1-1
v_gene: TRBV19
CDR3nt: TGTGCCAGTAGTATGTGGGACACCAGTGAAGCTTTCTTT
CDR3aa: CASSMWDTSEAFF

d_gene: .
abundance: .
j_gene: TRBJ1-3
v_gene: TRBV7-2
CDR3nt: TGTGCCAGCAGCTTAGAGGGACTTATCTCTGGAAACACCATATATTTT
CDR3aa: CASSLEGLISGNTIYF

d_gene: .
abundance: .
j_gene: TRBJ1-5
v_gene: TRBV19
CDR3nt: TGTGCCAGTAGTATAGAGGGGGGTCAGCCCCAGCATTTT
CDR3aa: CASSIEGGQPQHF

d_gene: TRBD2
abundance: .
j_gene: TRBJ2-1
v_gene: TRBV6-5
CDR3nt: TGTGCCAGCAGTTACGTCGGCGGGAGGGCCAGGAATGAGCAGTTCTTC
CDR3aa: CASSYVGGRARNEQFF

d_gene: .
abundance: .
j_gene: TRBJ1-4
v_gene: TRBV11-2
CDR3nt: TGTGCCAGCAGCCAGGCGGGGGGCGTTGAAAAACTGTTTTTT
CDR3aa: CASSQAGGVEKLFF

d_gene: .
abundance: .
j_gene: TRBJ1-1
v_gene: TRBV18
CDR3nt: TGTGCCAGCGCAACCGGGGGGGTTATGAACACTGAAGCTTTCTTT
CDR3aa: CASATGGVMNTEAFF

d_gene: .
abundance: .
j_gene: TRBJ2-1
v_gene: TRBV9
CDR3nt: TGTGCCAGCAGCGTAGCTTTGTCTAGACTTTACAATGAGCAGTTCTTC
CDR3aa: CASSVALSRLYNEQFF

d_gene: .
abundance: once
j_gene: TRBJ1-1
v_gene: TRBV7-9
CDR3nt: TGTGCCAGCAGCTCACAGGGCGGTCTCGCTGAAGCTTTCTTT
CDR3aa: CASSSQGGLAEAFF

d_gene: TRBD2
abundance: .
j_gene: TRBJ2-7
v_gene: TRBV7-6
CDR3nt: TGTGCCAGCAGCTTAGGCGGGGGAGGCTACGAGCAGTACTTC
CDR3aa: CASSLGGGGYEQYF

d_gene: TRBD1
abundance: .
j_gene: TRBJ2-3
v_gene: TRBV27
CDR3nt: TGTGCCAGCAGTTCCCCGACAGGGGGCACAGATACGCAGTATTTT
CDR3aa: CASSSPTGGTDTQYF

d_gene: .
abundance: .
j_gene: TRBJ1-2
v_gene: TRBV29-1
CDR3nt: TGCAGCGTTACAACAGCAAACTATGGCTACACCTTC
CDR3aa: CSVTTANYGYTF

d_gene: TRBD2
abundance: .
j_gene: TRBJ2-1
v_gene: TRBV5-1
CDR3nt: TGCGCCAGCAGCTTGGTCATGGCGGGAGAGCCTTACAATGAGCAGTTCTTC
CDR3aa: CASSLVMAGEPYNEQFF

d_gene: TRBD2
abundance: .
j_gene: TRBJ2-1
v_gene: TRBV18
CDR3nt: TGTGCCAGCTCAACGCCTAGCGGATTCTACAATGAGCAGTTCTTC
CDR3aa: CASSTPSGFYNEQFF

d_gene: TRBD2
abundance: .
j_gene: TRBJ2-3
v_gene: TRBV19
CDR3nt: TGTGCCAGTAAGCGACTAGCGGGAGAGTCAGATACGCAGTATTTT
CDR3aa: CASKRLAGESDTQYF

d_gene: .
abundance: .
j_gene: TRBJ2-1
v_gene: TRBV5-1
CDR3nt: TGCGCCAGCAGCTTGGGCGGTTTGAGCTCCTACAATGAGCAGTTCTTC
CDR3aa: CASSLGGLSSYNEQFF

d_gene: TRBD1
abundance: once
j_gene: TRBJ2-5
v_gene: TRBV28
CDR3nt: TGTGCCAGCAGTTTAGGGGGACAGGGAGAGACCCAGTACTTC
CDR3aa: CASSLGGQGETQYF

d_gene: .
abundance: .
j_gene: TRBJ1-3
v_gene: TRBV7-9
CDR3nt: TGTGCCAGCAGCTTACCGAGGGTATCTGGAAACACCATATATTTT
CDR3aa: CASSLPRVSGNTIYF

d_gene: .
abundance: .
j_gene: TRBJ2-5
v_gene: TRBV5-4
CDR3nt: TGTGCCAGCAGCTTGAAGGTAGCAGTGAACCAAGAGACCCAGTACTTC
CDR3aa: CASSLKVAVNQETQYF

d_gene: .
abundance: once
j_gene: TRBJ2-2
v_gene: TRBV9
CDR3nt: TGTGCCAGCAGCGCCTTCCGGGGGAACACCGGGGAGCTGTTTTTT
CDR3aa: CASSAFRGNTGELFF

d_gene: TRBD2
abundance: .
j_gene: TRBJ2-1
v_gene: TRBV14
CDR3nt: TGTGCCAGCAGCCAAGTGGGAGGGAGGAACAATGAGCAGTTCTTC
CDR3aa: CASSQVGGRNNEQFF

d_gene: TRBD2
abundance: .
j_gene: TRBJ2-7
v_gene: TRBV13
CDR3nt: TGTGCCAGCAGCACCGGGGGAGAGCGGGAGTATGGCGAGCAGTACTTC
CDR3aa: CASSTGGEREYGEQYF

d_gene: TRBD2
abundance: .
j_gene: TRBJ2-1
v_gene: TRBV10-3
CDR3nt: TGTGCCATCAGTGGGACTAGCGGGAGAAAAGTGAGCTCCTACAATGAGCAGTTCTTC
CDR3aa: CAISGTSGRKVSSYNEQFF

d_gene: TRBD2
abundance: .
j_gene: TRBJ2-1
v_gene: TRBV15
CDR3nt: TGTGCCACCAGCAGAGATAAGGGACTAGCCAGGGGCAATGAGCAGTTCTTC
CDR3aa: CATSRDKGLARGNEQFF